This TCR beta chain was documented in a study of OX40 agonist ivuxolimab in advanced cancers. The CDR3 has 16 amino acids. Trimming took off 2 bases at V and 3 bases at J, with 15 bases between the two ends. Germline lookup yields CDR1 ENHRY and CDR2 SYGVKD. Libraries were prepared by immunoSEQ multiplex PCR; TCRdb keeps only in-frame clonotypes and omits some of them. The sample includes more than 75,000 clones, 70% to 90% seen only once; the top ten take 0.3% to 0.45%. This sample comprised CD4+ or CD8+ T cells sorted from blood, obtained in a trial of the OX40 agonist ivuxolimab. The sequence was collected from an adult with an advanced solid tumor such as melanoma, head and neck, liver or kidney cancer. This chain links TRBV10-3 with TRBJ2-3; D uncertain. The CDR3 reads CAISEQVTLRTDTQYF. The CDR3 region has the DNA TGTGCCATCAGTGAGCAAGTAACGTTACGGACAGATACGCAGTATTTT.